This T cell receptor (beta chain) was obtained from a study of monozygotic twins with inflammatory bowel disease. Study findings and constraints: Patients received differing immunosuppressive treatments, which may have added variability to their repertoires.

Germline V gene data show CDR1 as SGHRS and CDR2 as YFSETQ. The CDR3 contains 17 residues. Amplification used two nested PCRs: approximately 15 cycles, then 9 cycles, on TCRalpha/TCRbeta cDNA. Reanalyzing the 5' RACE reads, TCRdb keeps one entry per CDR3 protein, without DNA. The sample includes some 200,000 distinct CDR3 sequences. In the case of this clonotype: Its antigen is as yet unknown.

The sequenced material came from blood. The chain carries TRBV5-1 and TRBJ1-1; absent DNA, TCRdb's TRBD1 call cannot be checked. This sequence was found in a human donor with ulcerative colitis or Crohn's disease, or a healthy co-twin of an affected twin (not recorded which). The CDR3 is CASSLGQGGGLNTEAFF.